This T cell receptor beta chain was observed in a study of molecular identifiers for immune sequencing clone quantification. Sorted naive CD8 T cells were those defined as CD8+CD4-CCR7+CD45RA+. The use of previously described methods and listed TCR primers produced the bulk TCR libraries. TCRdb passed the PCR reads through MiXCR, listing each CDR3 protein once. The table includes just under 650,000 distinct CDR3 sequences, just under 20% detected once. Study-level points and caveats: Clonotypes topping 20 RNA copies carried over 99% of effector molecules but under 1% of naive ones.

V lost 2 bases to trimming and J lost 4 bases, with 11 bases between them. The CDR3 is 14 amino acids. Per the germline V gene, CDR1 is MGHDK and CDR2 is SYGVNS. Of note for this clonotype: What it recognizes is unknown.

The sequenced sample consisted of naive CD8+ T cells from blood, with Jurkat cell RNA spiked in. Subset given: FACS-sorted CD8+CD4-CCR7+CD45RA+ naive T cells. V is TRBV25-1 and J is TRBJ2-5; D may be TRBD2 (5 bases). The sequence was obtained from a human donor in good health. Some libraries in this study had Jurkat cell RNA spiked in. The CDR3 DNA sequence: TGTGCCAGCAGTGAAATAGGCGGAGGAGAGACCCAGTACTTC. Residues: CASSEIGGGETQYF.